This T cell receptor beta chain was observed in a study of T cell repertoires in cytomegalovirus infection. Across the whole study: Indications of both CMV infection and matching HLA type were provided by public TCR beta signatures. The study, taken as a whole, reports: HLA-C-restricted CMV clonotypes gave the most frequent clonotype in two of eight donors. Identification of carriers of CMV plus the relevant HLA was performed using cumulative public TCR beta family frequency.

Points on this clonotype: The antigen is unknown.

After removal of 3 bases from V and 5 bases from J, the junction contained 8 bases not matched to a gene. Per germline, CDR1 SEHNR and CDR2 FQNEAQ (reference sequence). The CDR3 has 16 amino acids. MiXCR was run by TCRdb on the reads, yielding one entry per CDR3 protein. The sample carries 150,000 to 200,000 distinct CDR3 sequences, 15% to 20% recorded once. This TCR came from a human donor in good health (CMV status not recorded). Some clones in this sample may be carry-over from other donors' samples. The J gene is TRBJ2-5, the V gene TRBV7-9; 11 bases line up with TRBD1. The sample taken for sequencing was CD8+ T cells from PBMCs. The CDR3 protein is CASSFPDRGREETQYF. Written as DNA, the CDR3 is TGTGCCAGCAGCTTTCCGGACAGGGGGCGTGAGGAGACCCAGTACTTC.